This is a list of T cell receptor beta chains from one sample in a study of neoadjuvant anti-PD-1 for oral cavity cancer. Sequencing used immunoSEQ multiplex PCR; TCRdb keeps in-frame clones, though not all of them. This table holds about 6,700 clones, around 77% found once. The sample consisted of PBMCs, taken before nivolumab (anti-PD-1) treatment. The receptor set was obtained from a person between 40 and 85 years old with oral cavity squamous cell carcinoma. The CDR3 runs from the conserved cysteine through the conserved F or W. D genes are given only for firm matches. Rows give clone size only sometimes, using once, few, many, or a class for an expanded clone.

v_gene: TRBV4-3; j_gene: TRBJ2-3; abundance: .; d_gene: .; CDR3nt: TGCGCCAGCAGCCAAGAAACCAGGGGAATAGATACGCAGTATTTT; CDR3aa: CASSQETRGIDTQYF
v_gene: TRBV9; j_gene: TRBJ2-1; abundance: .; d_gene: TRBD1; CDR3nt: TGTGCCAGCAGCTCCCAGGGGGCGCGCTCCTACAATGAGCAGTTCTTC; CDR3aa: CASSSQGARSYNEQFF
v_gene: TRBV29-1; j_gene: TRBJ2-2; abundance: few; d_gene: .; CDR3nt: TGCACCGTCTCGAGGGCCGGCACCGGGGAGCTGTTTTTT; CDR3aa: CTVSRAGTGELFF
v_gene: TRBV19; j_gene: TRBJ2-2; abundance: .; d_gene: TRBD1; CDR3nt: TGTGCCAGTAGTTTTGTCCCCCCCACTCCCGGGACAGGGGGACCCGGGGAGCTGTTTTTT; CDR3aa: CASSFVPPTPGTGGPGELFF
v_gene: TRBV28; j_gene: TRBJ2-7; abundance: .; d_gene: .; CDR3nt: TGTGCCAGCAGCAGGGTTACCTACGAGCAGTACTTC; CDR3aa: CASSRVTYEQYF
v_gene: TRBV6-1; j_gene: TRBJ1-6; abundance: .; d_gene: .; CDR3nt: TGTGCCAGCTTGGGGGAGGGAAATAATTCACCCCTCCACTTT; CDR3aa: CASLGEGNNSPLHF
v_gene: TRBV29-1; j_gene: TRBJ1-5; abundance: .; d_gene: .; CDR3nt: TGCAGCGCAAGCCAGGGTGGGGATCAGCCCCAGCATTTT; CDR3aa: CSASQGGDQPQHF
v_gene: TRBV6-1; j_gene: TRBJ1-5; abundance: .; d_gene: .; CDR3nt: TGTGCCAGCAGTGAGGCGGAAGGGACTAGCAATCAGCCCCAGCATTTT; CDR3aa: CASSEAEGTSNQPQHF
v_gene: TRBV4-3; j_gene: TRBJ1-4; abundance: .; d_gene: .; CDR3nt: TGCGCCAGCAGCCAAGAGGAATTCGAGGGTGGTAATGAAAAACTGTTTTTT; CDR3aa: CASSQEEFEGGNEKLFF
v_gene: TRBV4-3; j_gene: TRBJ1-2; abundance: .; d_gene: .; CDR3nt: TGCGCCAGCAGCCTGACTCGGACAAGTCCCTATGGCTACACCTTC; CDR3aa: CASSLTRTSPYGYTF
v_gene: TRBV7-9; j_gene: TRBJ2-7; abundance: .; d_gene: .; CDR3nt: TGTGCCAGCAGCTTAAGGTCCTACGAGCAGTACTTC; CDR3aa: CASSLRSYEQYF
v_gene: TRBV4-3; j_gene: TRBJ1-1; abundance: .; d_gene: .; CDR3nt: TGCGCCAGCAGCCCCGGGTCCCCTGAAGCTTTCTTT; CDR3aa: CASSPGSPEAFF
v_gene: TRBV5-8; j_gene: TRBJ1-2; abundance: .; d_gene: .; CDR3nt: TGTGCCAGCAGCCTGCCCGAGGGACTTCGAGGGGACTATGGCTACACCTTC; CDR3aa: CASSLPEGLRGDYGYTF
v_gene: TRBV9; j_gene: TRBJ1-1; abundance: .; d_gene: .; CDR3nt: TGTGCCAGCAGCGCTCCCCGGGGGGGGGATCCGAACACTGAAGCTTTCTTT; CDR3aa: CASSAPRGGDPNTEAFF
v_gene: TRBV6-5; j_gene: TRBJ2-2; abundance: .; d_gene: TRBD1; CDR3nt: TGTGCCAGCAGAAGGGGGCAGACGAACACCGGGGAGCTGTTTTTT; CDR3aa: CASRRGQTNTGELFF
v_gene: TRBV29-1; j_gene: TRBJ2-3; abundance: .; d_gene: TRBD2; CDR3nt: TGCAGCGTTGCGGAGCGGGGGACCACAGATACGCAGTATTTT; CDR3aa: CSVAERGTTDTQYF
v_gene: TRBV15; j_gene: TRBJ1-1; abundance: few; d_gene: TRBD1; CDR3nt: TGTGCCACCAGCAGAGAGCGACGACAGGGCAGCACTGAAGCTTTCTTT; CDR3aa: CATSRERRQGSTEAFF
v_gene: TRBV4-3; j_gene: TRBJ2-7; abundance: .; d_gene: .; CDR3nt: TGCGCCAGCAGCCAAGGAATGAATGGAGGGGCCTCCTCCTACGAGCAGTACTTC; CDR3aa: CASSQGMNGGASSYEQYF
v_gene: TRBV9; j_gene: TRBJ2-2; abundance: .; d_gene: .; CDR3nt: TGTGCCAGCAAGGGCTCGGGGACCGCGAACACCGGGGAGCTGTTTTTT; CDR3aa: CASKGSGTANTGELFF
v_gene: TRBV2; j_gene: TRBJ1-2; abundance: .; d_gene: .; CDR3nt: TGTGCCAGCAGTGAAACTTCGGGACATGAAAGTTATGGCTACACCTTC; CDR3aa: CASSETSGHESYGYTF
v_gene: TRBV18; j_gene: TRBJ2-3; abundance: .; d_gene: TRBD2; CDR3nt: TGTGCCAGCTCACCCGGGACTAGCGGGGGTAGCACAGATACGCAGTATTTT; CDR3aa: CASSPGTSGGSTDTQYF
v_gene: TRBV15; j_gene: TRBJ1-5; abundance: .; d_gene: .; CDR3nt: TGTGCCACCAGCAGACGTTTAGCCAATCAGCCCCAGCATTTT; CDR3aa: CATSRRLANQPQHF
v_gene: TRBV11-2; j_gene: TRBJ2-3; abundance: .; d_gene: .; CDR3nt: TGTGCCAGCAGCCCCCGAGGGACTAGCACAGATACGCAGTATTTT; CDR3aa: CASSPRGTSTDTQYF
v_gene: TRBV6-6; j_gene: TRBJ1-2; abundance: once; d_gene: TRBD1; CDR3nt: TGTGCCAGCAGCAGACAGGGTCCATATGGCTACACCTTC; CDR3aa: CASSRQGPYGYTF
v_gene: TRBV5-1; j_gene: TRBJ2-3; abundance: .; d_gene: TRBD1; CDR3nt: TGCGCCAGCAGGGCCGGGACAGGGGTATCAGATACGCAGTATTTT; CDR3aa: CASRAGTGVSDTQYF
v_gene: TRBV5-4; j_gene: TRBJ2-1; abundance: .; d_gene: .; CDR3nt: TGTGCCATCTCTGCCAGATACAATGAGCAGTTCTTC; CDR3aa: CAISARYNEQFF
v_gene: TRBV2; j_gene: TRBJ1-1; abundance: .; d_gene: TRBD1; CDR3nt: TGTGCCAGCAATTCGGGGACAGGGGGTTTGGAAGCTTTCTTT; CDR3aa: CASNSGTGGLEAFF